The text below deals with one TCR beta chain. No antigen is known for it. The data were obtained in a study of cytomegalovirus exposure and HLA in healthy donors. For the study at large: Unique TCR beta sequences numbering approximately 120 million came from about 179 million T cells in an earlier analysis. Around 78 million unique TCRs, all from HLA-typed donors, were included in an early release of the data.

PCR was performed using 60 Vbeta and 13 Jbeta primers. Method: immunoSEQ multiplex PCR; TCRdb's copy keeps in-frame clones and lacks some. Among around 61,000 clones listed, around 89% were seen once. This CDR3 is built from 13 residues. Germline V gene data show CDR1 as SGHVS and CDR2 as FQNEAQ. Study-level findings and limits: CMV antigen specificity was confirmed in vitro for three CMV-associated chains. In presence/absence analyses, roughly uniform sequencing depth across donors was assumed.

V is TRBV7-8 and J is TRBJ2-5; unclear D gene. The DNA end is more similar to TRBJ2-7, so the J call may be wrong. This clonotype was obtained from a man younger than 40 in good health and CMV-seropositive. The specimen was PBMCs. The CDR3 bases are TGTGCCAGCAGCTCCCGCGTCTCCTACGAGCAGTACTTC. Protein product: CASSSRVSYEQYF.